This T cell receptor beta chain appears in the sequencing data of a study of blood T cells in healthy people across ages. Findings and caveats of the study: Older individuals had lower TCR beta diversity per million T cells (the decline was roughly linear).

About this clonotype: Its antigen remains unidentified.

Approximately 10 milliliters was the volume of peripheral blood drawn from each donor. The germline V gene has CDR1 SNHLY and CDR2 FYNNEI. V was clipped by 4 bases and J by 4 bases, with 13 bases between them. This CDR3 comprises 14 residues. Together with a sample-barcoded 5' primer, a J-beta primer mix was included in a second PCR lasting roughly 6 to 12 cycles. There were at least 2.5 million CDR3-containing paired-end reads obtained from each sample. TCRdb independently ran MiXCR on the 5' RACE reads; one entry per CDR3 protein. The sample has about 1.1 million distinct CDR3 sequences; about two fifths are singletons.

Sequenced sample: blood. The genes are TRBV2 and TRBJ1-1, with a tentative D call TRBD1 (5 bases). The clonotype originates from a man aged 18 to 30 in good health. The CDR3, as DNA: TGTGCCAGCAGTGGACGGGGGAGAGGCACTGAAGCTTTCTTT. This codes for CASSGRGRGTEAFF.